This T cell receptor (beta chain) was retrieved from a study of T cell responses to AZD1222 COVID-19 vaccine. J gave up 3 bases and V 8 bases, and 4 bases lay outside the gene matches. The CDR3 has 12 residues. Germline lookup yields CDR1 LNHDA and CDR2 SQIVND (reference sequence). Sequenced by immunoSEQ multiplex PCR; TCRdb stores in-frame clones only, minus some. The sample records some 64,000 clones, 85% to 95% being singletons. Note on this clone: Its antigen is currently unknown.

Whole-study findings and limits: Baseline seropositivity characterized only a handful of AZD1222 recipients. Clonal diversity may have been underestimated in mostly white British donors.

This specimen consisted of peripheral blood, obtained 28 days after the second dose of the MenACWY control vaccine. The chain recombines TRBV19 with TRBJ2-7; 7 bases match TRBD1. This TCR came from an adult who received the MenACWY meningococcal vaccine as a control. This chain's CDR3 is CASSPGGYEQYF. In DNA, the CDR3 is TGTGCCAGTTCACCAGGGGGCTACGAGCAGTACTTC.